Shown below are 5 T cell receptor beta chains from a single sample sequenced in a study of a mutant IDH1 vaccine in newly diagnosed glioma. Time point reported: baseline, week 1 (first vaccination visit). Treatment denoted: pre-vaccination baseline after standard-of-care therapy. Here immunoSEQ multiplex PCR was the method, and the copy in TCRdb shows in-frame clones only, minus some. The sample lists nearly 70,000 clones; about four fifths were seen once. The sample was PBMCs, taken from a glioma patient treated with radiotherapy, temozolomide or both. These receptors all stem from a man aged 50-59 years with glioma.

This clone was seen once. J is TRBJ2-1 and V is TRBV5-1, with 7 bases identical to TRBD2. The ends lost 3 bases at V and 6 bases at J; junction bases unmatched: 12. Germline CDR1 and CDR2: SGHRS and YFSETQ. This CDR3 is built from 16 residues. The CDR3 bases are TGCGCCAGCAGCTACTCTGGCGGGGGATCTTTCAATGAGCAGTTCTTC. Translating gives CASSYSGGGSFNEQFF.

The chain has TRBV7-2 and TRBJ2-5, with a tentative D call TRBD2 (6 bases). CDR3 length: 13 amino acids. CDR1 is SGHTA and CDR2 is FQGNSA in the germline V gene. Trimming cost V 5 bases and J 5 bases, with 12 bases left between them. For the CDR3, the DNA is TGTGCCAGCAGCCCCCGGGCGGGGGAGACCCAGTACTTC. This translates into CASSPRAGETQYF.

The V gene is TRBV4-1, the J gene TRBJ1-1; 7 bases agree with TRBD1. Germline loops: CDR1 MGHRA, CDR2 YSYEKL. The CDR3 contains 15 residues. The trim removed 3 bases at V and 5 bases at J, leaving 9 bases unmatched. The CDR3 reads CASSHGDRTMTEAFF. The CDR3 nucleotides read TGCGCCAGCAGCCACGGGGACAGAACAATGACTGAAGCTTTCTTT.

CDR3 region: CASSPQGAGGTEAFF. The CDR3 DNA is TGTGCCAGCAGCCCCCAGGGGGCCGGTGGCACTGAAGCTTTCTTT. The chain is built from TRBV5-6 and TRBJ1-1; 8 bases are a match to TRBD1. V gave up 4 bases and J gave up 4 bases; unmatched junction bases: 9. CDR1 and CDR2 (germline): SGHDT, YYEEEE. The CDR3 runs 15 residues.

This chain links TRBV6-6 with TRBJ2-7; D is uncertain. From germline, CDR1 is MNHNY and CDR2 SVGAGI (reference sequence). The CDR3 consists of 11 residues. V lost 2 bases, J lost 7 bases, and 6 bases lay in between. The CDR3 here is CASSYRVEQYF. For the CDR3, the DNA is TGTGCCAGCAGTTACCGGGTTGAGCAGTACTTC.